This TCR beta chain was identified during a study of blood T cell repertoires in COVID-19. Study overall: T cells, B-cell-depleted T cells, or PBMCs provided the cDNA or gDNA that served as material.

Only in-frame clones appear in the TCRdb table, and some are missing; sequencing was by immunoSEQ multiplex PCR. The sample includes under 250,000 clones, over 75% of them seen just once. One Seattle source followed patients from active infection through their disease course. The CDR3 has 17 amino acids. CDR1 is LNHDA, CDR2 SQIVND, per germline (reference sequence). Trimming left V 0 bases short and J 3 bases short, with 18 bases between. The J gene is TRBJ2-7, the V gene TRBV19, with a tentative D call TRBD1 (6 bases). The origin of this receptor is a man aged 50 or older with COVID-19, enrolled during active disease. What was sequenced was peripheral blood. CDR3: CASSIEAGANPYYEQYF. The CDR3 coding sequence is TGTGCCAGTAGTATAGAGGCAGGGGCCAACCCCTACTACGAGCAGTACTTC.